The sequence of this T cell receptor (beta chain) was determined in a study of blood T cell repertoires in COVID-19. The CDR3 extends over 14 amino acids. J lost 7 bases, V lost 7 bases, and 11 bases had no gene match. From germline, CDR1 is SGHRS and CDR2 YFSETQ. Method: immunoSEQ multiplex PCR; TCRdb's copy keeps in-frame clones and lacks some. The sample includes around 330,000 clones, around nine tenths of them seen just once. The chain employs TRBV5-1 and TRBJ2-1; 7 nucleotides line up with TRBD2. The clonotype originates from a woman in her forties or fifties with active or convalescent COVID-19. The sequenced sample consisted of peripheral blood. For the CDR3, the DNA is TGCGCCAGCTCCGTTAGGAGCGGGGTTAATGAGCAGTTCTTC. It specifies CASSVRSGVNEQFF.